Each of the 20 T cell receptor beta chains below was sequenced from the same sample in a study of control samples from healthy donors and cancer patients (dated by TCRdb to 2018 to 2021). Library generation was performed with the immunoSEQ multiplex PCR assay. TCRdb holds this immuneACCESS table with in-frame rearrangements only. Some clones are missing; in checked studies, unresolved V genes explain under half, and the rest has no known cause. For this sample there are over 100,000 clones; 80% to 95% appear just once. Jointly, the top ten make up about 2.5% of the sample. Sequencing was performed on blood. Receptors were obtained from a man aged 35-49 years in good health.

The gene calls are TRBV10-3 and TRBJ2-3; 14 bases agree with TRBD2. This CDR3 is built from 16 residues. Unmatched junction bases numbered 2, after V lost 4 bases and J lost 2 bases. Germline CDR1 and CDR2: ENHRY and SYGVKD. The CDR3 spells CAISGLAGGATDTQYF. CDR3 in DNA: TGTGCCATCAGTGGACTAGCGGGGGGGGCCACAGATACGCAGTATTTT.

This sequence joins TRBV21-1 and TRBJ2-5. TRBV21-1 corresponds to a pseudogene. The CDR3 covers 15 residues. CDR3 in amino acids: CASSKSWLRPETQYF. The CDR3 region has the DNA TGTGCCAGCAGCAAAAGCTGGCTTCGGCCGGAGACCCAGTACTTC.

The chain combines TRBV10-3 with TRBJ1-6; 7 bases agree with TRBD1. Trimming cost V 0 bases and J 8 bases; bases outside gene matches: 7. Germline values: CDR1 ENHRY, CDR2 SYGVKD. The CDR3 has 16 residues. The CDR3, as DNA: TGTGCCATCAGTGAGTCTAGGGGGCGCTTGGATTCACCCCTCCACTTT. Residues: CAISESRGRLDSPLHF.

The sample holds one count of this clone. V usage is TRBV5-1 and J usage is TRBJ2-2, with 7 bases fitting TRBD2. Germline-derived CDR1 and CDR2 are SGHRS and YFSETQ. V shed 0 bases and J 1 base; nucleotides not matched to a gene: 0. CDR3 size: 15 residues. CDR3 in amino acids: CASSLAGGNTGELFF. DNA of the CDR3: TGCGCCAGCAGCTTGGCGGGGGGGAACACCGGGGAGCTGTTTTTT.

V and J are TRBV6-4 and TRBJ1-5; D not resolved. The CDR3 loop spans 14 amino acids. V lost 4 bases and J 0 bases, leaving 7 bases between the germline ends. The germline gives CDR1 MRHNA, CDR2 SNTAGT. In DNA form, the CDR3 reads TGTGCCAGCAGTGGTAAGGATAGCAATCAGCCCCAGCATTTT. Its protein is CASSGKDSNQPQHF.

The V call is TRBV6-5, the J call TRBJ1-3, with D hard to call. The CDR3 totals 15 residues. V dropped 0 bases and J dropped 0 bases, with 6 bases sitting between them. In germline, CDR1 is MNHEY, CDR2 SVGAGI. The CDR3 region is CASSYSWDSGNTIYF. The CDR3 bases are TGTGCCAGCAGTTACTCATGGGACTCTGGAAACACCATATATTTT.

This clone was counted a single time. V usage is TRBV30 and J usage is TRBJ1-5, with D maybe TRBD1 (6 bases). This CDR3 is 14 amino acids long. Germline V gene data show CDR1 as GTSNPN and CDR2 as SVGIG (reference sequence). V dropped 5 bases and J dropped 2 bases, with 13 bases sitting between them. The CDR3 nucleotides read TGTGCCTGGGGCCAGGGGAGGCGCAATCAGCCCCAGCATTTT. Amino acid sequence: CAWGQGRRNQPQHF.

V usage is TRBV5-4 and J usage is TRBJ2-2; D is undetermined. This CDR3 spans 15 amino acids. Germline assignment: CDR1 SGHNT and CDR2 YYREEE (reference sequence). V gave up 0 bases and J gave up 5 bases, with 11 bases separating them. CDR3 nucleotide sequence: TGTGCCAGCAGCTTGGCATCCATAGGGACCGGGGAGCTGTTTTTT. This gives the protein CASSLASIGTGELFF.

This clone was found a few times. The V gene is TRBV19, the J gene TRBJ1-2; 9 bases fit TRBD1. There are 14 residues in the CDR3. The trim removed 4 bases at V and 6 bases at J, leaving 6 bases unmatched. CDR1 is LNHDA, CDR2 SQIVND, per germline (reference sequence). CDR3 DNA sequence: TGTGCCAGTAGTACAGTGAACAGGGGGCATGGCTACACCTTC. Translated, it gives CASSTVNRGHGYTF.

The CDR3 DNA sequence: TGTGCCAGCAGCTTAGCGCAGCACGAGCAGTACTTC. Protein product: CASSLAQHEQYF. J is TRBJ2-7 and V is TRBV7-9; no clear D gene. The CDR3 spans 12 residues. CDR1 is SEHNR and CDR2 is FQNEAQ in the germline V gene (reference sequence). The ends were cut back, 0 bases at V and 5 bases at J, with 5 bases in the middle.

This chain uses TRBV5-1 with TRBJ1-1, with TRBD1 as a possible D gene (6 bases). There are 14 residues in the CDR3. In germline, CDR1 is SGHRS, CDR2 YFSETQ. Trimming pared 1 base from V and 4 bases from J, leaving 11 bases between. The CDR3, as DNA: TGCGCCAGCAGCTTGAAAGGGGGTCCCACTGAAGCTTTCTTT. Its translation: CASSLKGGPTEAFF.

J is TRBJ1-2 and V is TRBV5-5; D is uncertain. CDR3 size: 15 residues. Trimming removed 0 bases from V and 7 bases from J, with 16 bases in between. Germline V gives CDR1 SGHKS, CDR2 YYEKEE (reference sequence). The CDR3 region is CASSLAWKQAGGYTF. CDR3 nucleotides: TGTGCCAGCAGCTTGGCCTGGAAGCAGGCGGGTGGCTACACCTTC.

The chain links TRBV3-1 (or the pseudogene TRBV3-2) to TRBJ2-5; 8 positions match TRBD2. The germline CDR1 and CDR2 sequences are LGHDT and YNNKEL (reference sequence). This CDR3 is 15 amino acids long. Trimming took 1 base from V and 5 from J; bases not matched to a gene: 6. CDR3 coding DNA: TGTGCCAGCAGCCAAGTGCGGGGGGTAGCGGAGACCCAGTACTTC. Translating it yields CASSQVRGVAETQYF.

The J gene is TRBJ2-2, the V gene TRBV6-5; perhaps TRBD1 as D (7 bases). CDR3 length: 15 residues. V lost 7 bases, J lost 0 bases, and 12 bases lay in between. Germline V gene data show CDR1 as MNHEY and CDR2 as SVGAGI. The CDR3 region is CASKEGATNTGELFF. In DNA form, the CDR3 reads TGTGCCAGCAAGGAGGGGGCGACGAACACCGGGGAGCTGTTTTTT.

J is TRBJ1-1 and V is TRBV7-3; TRBD1 might be the D (6 bases). CDR1 and CDR2 (germline): SGHTA, FQGTGA. The CDR3 sequence is 14 residues long. Trimming stripped 4 bases from V and 7 bases from J, with 16 bases between. This CDR3 is CASSSSTGLVEAFF. CDR3 DNA: TGTGCCAGCAGCTCCTCAACAGGGTTGGTTGAAGCTTTCTTT.

This clone was recorded only once. J is TRBJ2-6 and V is TRBV29-1, with D unclear. Germline V gene lookup returns CDR1 SQVTM and CDR2 ANQGSEA. V was pared by 7 bases and J by 0 bases, with 22 bases between. The length of the CDR3 is 18 residues. The CDR3 bases are TGCAGCGCTATCCAACTAAGGGCATTCTTCTCTGGGGCCAACGTCCTGACTTTC. This gives the protein CSAIQLRAFFSGANVLTF.

CDR3 in amino acids: CASRPGSYGGELFF. The CDR3 bases are TGTGCCAGCAGACCGGGTAGTTACGGCGGGGAGCTGTTTTTT. The J gene is TRBJ2-2, the V gene TRBV7-3; no firm D call. Germline V gives CDR1 SGHTA, CDR2 FQGTGA. V lost 6 bases and J lost 7, with 15 bases in between. The CDR3 sequence is 14 residues long.

The chain uses TRBV6-5 and TRBJ1-3, with TRBD1 matching 8 bases. CDR1 and CDR2 from the germline V gene are MNHEY and SVGAGI. This CDR3 is built from 15 residues. J gave up 4 bases and V 6 bases, and 8 bases lay outside the gene matches. CDR3 amino acids: CASRRQGIGGNTIYF. CDR3 in DNA: TGTGCCAGCAGGAGACAGGGGATAGGAGGAAACACCATATATTTT.

V is TRBV6-4 and J is TRBJ1-2, with TRBD1 identical over 7 bases. This CDR3 comprises 15 residues. V gave up 8 bases and J gave up 8 bases; unmatched junction bases: 17. In germline, CDR1 is MRHNA, CDR2 SNTAGT. The CDR3 is CASSSLGGGGVGYTF. The CDR3 nucleotides read TGTGCCAGCTCAAGTCTAGGGGGCGGAGGCGTCGGCTACACCTTC.

This chain connects TRBV15 to TRBJ1-4; D might be TRBD1 (6 bases). The CDR3 sequence is 17 residues long. The germline V and J ends were trimmed by 0 bases and 7 bases, with 18 bases remaining between them. CDR1 and CDR2 (germline): LNHNV, YYDKDF (reference sequence). CDR3 bases: TGTGCCACCAGCAGAGATTCCGTGGGACCCAGGGGTGAAAAACTGTTTTTT. It is translated as CATSRDSVGPRGEKLFF.